Below are 8 T cell receptor beta chains sequenced from a single sample in a study of control samples from healthy donors and cancer patients. Using immunoSEQ multiplex PCR, the repertoire was profiled, and TCRdb retains in-frame clones only, with some absent. The sample has some 130,000 clones, 92% seen once. The sample comprised blood. The source is a woman between 45 and 65 years old in good health.

The CDR3 region has the DNA TGTGCCAGCAGCTACCCCCTCAGCGGGGCGAAGACCCAGTACTTC. Translating gives CASSYPLSGAKTQYF. The chain links TRBV5-4 to TRBJ2-5; 7 bases agree with TRBD2. Trimming cost V 3 bases and J 6 bases; bases outside gene matches: 11. The CDR3 totals 15 residues. In germline, CDR1 is SGHNT, CDR2 YYREEE (reference sequence).

The chain has TRBV18 and TRBJ2-7; 9 bases fit TRBD1. The germline gives CDR1 KGHSH, CDR2 LQKENI. The ends lost 6 bases at V and 1 base at J; junction bases unmatched: 4. The CDR3 is 14 residues long. CDR3 in DNA: TGTGCCAGCTCCCCCGGGACAGGGTCCTACGAGCAGTACTTC. Protein sequence: CASSPGTGSYEQYF. Complete variable domain (other parts from reference TRBV18 and TRBJ2-7): NAGVMQNPRHLVRRRGQEARLRCSPMKGHSHVYWYRQLPEEGLKFMVYLQKENIIDESGMPKERFSAEFPKEGPSILRIQQVVRGDSAAYFCASSPGTGSYEQYFGPGTRLTVT.

About this clone: This sample also contains other DNA sequences that code for the same CDR3. The rearrangement links TRBV2 to TRBJ2-3, with TRBD1 as a possible D gene (5 bases). This CDR3 region has 15 residues. Looked up from germline, CDR1 is SNHLY and CDR2 is FYNNEI. Between the trimmed V and J ends, which lost 3 bases and 3 bases, there was a span of 13 bases. CDR3 DNA sequence: TGTGCCAGCAGTGAGGAGTGGGGCAGAACAGATACGCAGTATTTT. It translates to CASSEEWGRTDTQYF.

CDR3 DNA sequence: TGTGCCAGCAGCTTATCAGGGATTGGTTGGAATAAGCAGTTCTTC. Translated: CASSLSGIGWNKQFF. The chain employs TRBV13 and TRBJ2-1; D possibly corresponds to TRBD1 (5 bases). There are 15 residues in the CDR3. The V and J ends lost 2 bases and 11 bases respectively, with 19 bases between them. CDR1 is PRHDT and CDR2 is FYEKMQ in the germline V gene (reference sequence).

The chain is built from TRBV19 and TRBJ1-5; D is perhaps TRBD1 (5 bases). The CDR3 length is 13 residues. The V gene lost 4 bases and the J gene lost 6 bases, with 10 bases spanning the gap. Looked up from germline, CDR1 is LNHDA and CDR2 is SQIVND (reference sequence). The CDR3 region is CASSSVGVQPQHF. The CDR3 DNA reads as TGTGCCAGTAGTAGCGTAGGGGTTCAGCCCCAGCATTTT.

The chain uses TRBV9 and TRBJ2-7; D is perhaps TRBD1 or TRBD2 (6 bases each). Trimming removed 4 bases at V and 7 bases at J, with 15 bases between. CDR3 length equals 13 residues. The germline V gene encodes CDR1 SGDLS and CDR2 YYNGEE. The CDR3 is CASSSTQGGEQYF. CDR3 in DNA: TGTGCCAGCAGCTCAACCCAAGGGGGGGAGCAGTACTTC. The whole variable domain, remainder taken from reference TRBV9 and TRBJ2-7, is DSGVTQTPKHLITATGQRVTLRCSPRSGDLSVYWYQQSLDQGLQFLIQYYNGEERAKGNILERFSAQQFPDLHSELNLSSLELGDSALYFCASSSTQGGEQYFGPGTRLTVT.

The chain joins TRBV30 to TRBJ1-4; TRBD1 aligns across 9 bases. Trimming at V came to 2 bases and at J to 8 bases, leaving 6 bases not matched to a gene. The CDR3 is 14 amino acids. CDR1 is GTSNPN and CDR2 is SVGIG in the germline V gene (reference sequence). The CDR3 DNA is TGTGCCTGGAGTCCCGGGACAGGGTGGGAAAAACTGTTTTTT. Its translation is CAWSPGTGWEKLFF.

This clone was counted between two and nine times. This chain uses TRBV23-1 with TRBJ2-7, with D hard to call. TRBV23-1 is an ORF, and what it does is uncertain. This CDR3 is 14 amino acids long. The V gene lost 3 bases and the J gene lost 7 bases, with 16 bases spanning the gap. The CDR3 is CASSQDPRKREQYF. CDR3 in DNA: TGCGCCAGCAGTCAGGACCCTCGAAAAAGGGAGCAGTACTTC.